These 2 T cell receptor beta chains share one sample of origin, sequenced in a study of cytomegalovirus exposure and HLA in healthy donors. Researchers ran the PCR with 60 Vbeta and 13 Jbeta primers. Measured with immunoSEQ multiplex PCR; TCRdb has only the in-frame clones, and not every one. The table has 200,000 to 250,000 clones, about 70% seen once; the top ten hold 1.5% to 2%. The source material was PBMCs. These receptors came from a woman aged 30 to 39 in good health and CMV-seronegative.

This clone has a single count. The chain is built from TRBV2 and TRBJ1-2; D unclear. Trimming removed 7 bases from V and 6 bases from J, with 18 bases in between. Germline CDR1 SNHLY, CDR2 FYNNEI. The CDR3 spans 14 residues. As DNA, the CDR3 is TGTGCCAGCAAGATGAGGGCTATGAACGATGGCTACACCTTC. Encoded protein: CASKMRAMNDGYTF.

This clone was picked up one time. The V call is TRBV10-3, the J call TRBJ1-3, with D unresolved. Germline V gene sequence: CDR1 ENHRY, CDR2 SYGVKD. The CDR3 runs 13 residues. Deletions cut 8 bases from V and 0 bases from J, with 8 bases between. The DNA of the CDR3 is TGTGCCATCGGCCGTTTCTCTGGAAACACCATATATTTT. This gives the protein CAIGRFSGNTIYF.